This T cell receptor beta chain stems from a study of T cells in Graves' hyperthyroidism and ophthalmopathy. At least ten counts were recorded for this clonotype. The CDR3 consists of 15 residues. V was trimmed by 3 bases and J by 6 bases, leaving 15 bases between them. Germline V lookup: CDR1 DFQATT, CDR2 SNEGSKA (reference sequence). Regions amplified from RNA transcripts were the TCR beta CDR3 regions. TCR CDR3 regions were first amplified by RT-PCR with HTBI primers. In TCRdb, the multiplex PCR reads were re-called with MiXCR into one record per CDR3 protein. Among 480,000 or so distinct CDR3 sequences listed, over 35% were seen once.

This receptor was obtained from an adult woman with Graves' disease, either hyperthyroidism or ophthalmopathy (not recorded which). Sequencing used peripheral blood or thyroid tissue (not recorded which). The rearrangement uses TRBV20-1 and TRBJ1-6; D unresolved. CDR3 sequence reads: CSARTSSPINSPLHF. Written as DNA, the CDR3 is TGCAGTGCTAGGACGAGTTCTCCGATTAATTCACCCCTCCACTTT.